This note documents a single TCR beta chain sequence. This clone was seen only a few times. It lacks a known antigen. Per-base qualities were not stored, and no clone one base away is much larger. The High Capacity cDNA Reverse Transcription Kit was used to reverse transcribe all of the isolated RNA, meaning that expressed TCRB transcripts were what got sequenced. Naive, central memory and regulatory T cell samples underwent deep immunoSEQ sequencing, averaging about 3.57 million total reads per sample. Sorted cells were lysed in RLT buffer, and RNA was extracted using DNase-treated RNeasy Micro or Mini kits according to cell number. To prevent cross-contamination, every cell subset was processed on its own, while patient and healthy donor samples were processed together. Using the immunoSEQ multiplex PCR, TCRB sequences were amplified from cDNA into 87-bp fragments spanning the CDR3 region. Amplicons were sequenced on the Illumina HiSeq platform. The published analysis was carried out like this. Synthetic template baselines were used to correct PCR bias computationally, reads within Hamming distance 2 were collapsed together, and singletons that could not be merged were discarded. By aligning reads against IMGT, V, D and J genes, CDR3 length, and insertions or deletions at six rearrangement sites were assigned. Within each subset, clonotype counts were normalized to sorted cell number, after which true diversity and Gini coefficients were computed with the tcR R package. The overlap coefficient, calculated on TCRB nucleotide sequences, was used to quantify repertoire sharing. Out-of-frame TCRB sequences from naive cells were analyzed as a proxy for the pre-selection repertoire. The immuneACCESS repertoire file appears here via TCRdb, limited to in-frame rearrangements. These files lack a portion of the clones; in checked studies, under half of the deficit traces to unresolved V genes, and the cause of the others is not known. The DNA gave D and trimming, while V, J and clone size come from that table. A total of about 900,000 clones appear in this sample, roughly 15% of them only once. Of the sample, 0.02% to 0.03% falls within the top ten clones.

These data come from a study of beta chain features in type 1 diabetes (dated by TCRdb to 2017 to 2018). For context, the study as a whole: No differences in mean age, gender distribution, total cell number or subset yield were found between patients and healthy donors. A total of 85 million to 140 million sorted cells were examined across all samples, and a strong correlation was observed between cell number per subset and RNA yield. The study compared the TCRB repertoires of sorted circulating CD4+ T cell subsets in recently diagnosed type 1 diabetes patients with those in matched healthy donors. Regulatory and stem cell-like memory subsets were obtained from only 8 patients and roughly 8 healthy donors, while naive and central memory subsets were obtained from all 30 or so donors. Results the study describes overall, beyond this receptor: PCR may preferentially amplify shorter templates, but because patient and control samples were amplified and corrected together, any resulting skew would affect both groups equally. Naive, central memory and regulatory TCRB repertoires appeared to be more alike among patients than among healthy donors. Because small numbers of individuals were included in the HLA sub-analyses, any influence of HLA type on TCRB rearrangement was left unresolved. At VDJ recombination sites, patients with type 1 diabetes made fewer insertions and deleted more nucleotides, a pattern implying thymic rearrangement abnormalities. Because cDNA was sequenced instead of genomic DNA, highly expressing activated cells could be over-represented, though the groups showed no difference in activation or CD3 levels. Type 1 diabetes patients showed a moderate but significant shortening of TCRB CDR3 length in all four CD4+ subsets.

Each donor gave one peripheral blood draw, approximately 110 mL on average, collected into heparinised tubes. A BD FACSAria II and a panel including CD45RO, CCR7, CD25, CD127, CD95 and CD27 were used to sort naive, central memory, regulatory and stem cell-like memory CD4+ T cells. All sorted populations exceeded 95% purity. PBMCs were separated immediately by Lymphoprep density gradient centrifugation and were stained directly, without being cultured. So that batch effects would be minimized, each experiment stained and sorted samples in pairs, pairing one healthy donor with one patient. V is shortened by 0 bases, J by 2 bases, and the region joining them spans 9 bases. Taken from the germline V gene, the CDR1 and CDR2 loops are MNHEY and SVGAGI. Its CDR3 holds 15 amino acids, cysteine through phenylalanine. The retained sequence is limited to the CDR3, 45 bases, with the frame set at the first base.

This sequence was found in a woman aged 18-29 years in good health. The rearrangement combines TRBV6-5 with TRBJ2-3, with the D gene not confidently named. The sequencing input was naive CD4+ T cells from blood. The cell subset or site label on this specimen signifies: true naive CD4+ T cells. In nucleotides, the sequence is TGTGCCAGCAGTTACTCGGCCGTTTTCACAGATACGCAGTATTTT. It is translated as CASSYSAVFTDTQYF.